The clone carrying this T cell receptor (beta chain) appeared once. CDR3 length: 14 residues. Germline loops: CDR1 MNHNS, CDR2 SASEGT. Trimming left V 4 bases short and J 5 bases short, with 14 bases between. This specimen belongs to a study of PD-1 blockade in classical Hodgkin lymphoma. Measured with immunoSEQ multiplex PCR; TCRdb has only the in-frame clones, and not every one. This table holds about 43,000 clones, over 70% found once. Each of the patients experienced relapse following autologous stem cell transplantation, and their brentuximab vedotin exposure differed. This chain uses TRBV6-1 with TRBJ2-5; weak D call: TRBD1 (6 bases). Material: peripheral blood mononuclear cells (PBMCs), obtained at baseline. The source is a human donor with classical Hodgkin lymphoma. The CDR3 DNA sequence: TGTGCCAGCAGTGCGATACAGGGTATTGAGACCCAGTACTTC. Translation: CASSAIQGIETQYF.